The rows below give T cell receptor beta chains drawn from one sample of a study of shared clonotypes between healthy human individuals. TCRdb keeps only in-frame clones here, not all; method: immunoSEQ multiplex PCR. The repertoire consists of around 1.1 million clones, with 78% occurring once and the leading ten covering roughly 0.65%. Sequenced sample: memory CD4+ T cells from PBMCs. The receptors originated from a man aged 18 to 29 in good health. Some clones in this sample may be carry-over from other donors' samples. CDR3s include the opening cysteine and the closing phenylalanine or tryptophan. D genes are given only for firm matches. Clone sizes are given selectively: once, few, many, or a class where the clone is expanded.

CDR3aa: CASSQVATRQETQYF; CDR3nt: TGTGCCAGCTCACAGGTAGCGACTAGACAAGAGACCCAGTACTTC; d_gene: NA; v_gene: TRBV18; j_gene: TRBJ2-5; abundance: NA
CDR3aa: CAISGVKETQYF; CDR3nt: TGTGCCATCAGTGGAGTTAAGGAGACCCAGTACTTC; d_gene: NA; v_gene: TRBV10-3; j_gene: TRBJ2-5; abundance: NA
CDR3aa: CSVGWSGNTIYF; CDR3nt: TGCAGCGTTGGGTGGTCTGGAAACACCATATATTTT; d_gene: NA; v_gene: TRBV29-1; j_gene: TRBJ1-3; abundance: NA
CDR3aa: CASSPILSQSSYEQYF; CDR3nt: TGTGCCAGCTCACCAATTTTGTCGCAGAGCTCCTACGAGCAGTACTTC; d_gene: NA; v_gene: TRBV18; j_gene: TRBJ2-7; abundance: NA
CDR3aa: CASSRDVRNTIYF; CDR3nt: TGTGCCAGCAGCCGTGACGTGAGAAACACCATATATTTT; d_gene: NA; v_gene: TRBV2; j_gene: TRBJ1-3; abundance: few
CDR3aa: CAISRDRTTYEQYF; CDR3nt: TGTGCCATCAGCCGGGACAGGACGACCTACGAGCAGTACTTC; d_gene: TRBD1; v_gene: TRBV10-3; j_gene: TRBJ2-7; abundance: NA
CDR3aa: CASRGGSGTAYEQYF; CDR3nt: TGTGCCAGCAGGGGGGGTAGCGGCACCGCCTACGAGCAGTACTTC; d_gene: NA; v_gene: TRBV28; j_gene: TRBJ2-7; abundance: NA
CDR3aa: CASSPVGAGNTIYF; CDR3nt: TGTGCCAGCAGTCCCGTGGGGGCTGGAAACACCATATATTTT; d_gene: NA; v_gene: TRBV7-2; j_gene: TRBJ1-3; abundance: few
CDR3aa: CASSFWQGSGNEQFF; CDR3nt: TGCGCCAGCAGCTTTTGGCAGGGATCTGGTAATGAGCAGTTCTTC; d_gene: NA; v_gene: TRBV5-1; j_gene: TRBJ2-1; abundance: NA
CDR3aa: CASSLRQGRYEQYF; CDR3nt: TGCGCCAGCAGCTTAAGACAGGGTCGCTACGAGCAGTACTTC; d_gene: TRBD1; v_gene: TRBV5-1; j_gene: TRBJ2-7; abundance: NA
CDR3aa: CARILPGSGRDEQYF; CDR3nt: TGTGCCAGAATTCTGCCGGGGTCGGGTCGGGACGAGCAGTACTTC; d_gene: NA; v_gene: TRBV5-3; j_gene: TRBJ2-7; abundance: few
CDR3aa: CASSQIRVSGETQYF; CDR3nt: TGCGCCAGCAGCCAGATAAGGGTGAGCGGAGAGACCCAGTACTTC; d_gene: NA; v_gene: TRBV4-3; j_gene: TRBJ2-5; abundance: NA
CDR3aa: CASRATGVGGYTF; CDR3nt: TGTGCCAGCAGAGCCACAGGGGTGGGCGGCTACACCTTC; d_gene: TRBD1; v_gene: TRBV27; j_gene: TRBJ1-2; abundance: NA
CDR3aa: CASSRLAEQFF; CDR3nt: TGTGCCAGCAGCAGACTAGCGGAGCAGTTCTTC; d_gene: TRBD2; v_gene: TRBV7-2; j_gene: TRBJ2-1; abundance: NA
CDR3aa: CASSSSGELTDTQYF; CDR3nt: TGTGCCAGCAGCTCCAGCGGGGAGCTCACAGATACGCAGTATTTT; d_gene: TRBD2; v_gene: TRBV11-3; j_gene: TRBJ2-3; abundance: NA
CDR3aa: CASSYSMWSLNTEAFF; CDR3nt: TGTGCCAGCAGTTACTCGATGTGGTCCTTGAACACTGAAGCTTTCTTT; d_gene: NA; v_gene: TRBV6-5; j_gene: TRBJ1-1; abundance: NA
CDR3aa: CASSIFGISGGPFVNEQFF; CDR3nt: TGTGCCAGCAGCATTTTCGGGATATCCGGAGGGCCCTTCGTCAATGAGCAGTTCTTC; d_gene: NA; v_gene: TRBV7-2; j_gene: TRBJ2-1; abundance: NA
CDR3aa: CASSVGQADTQYF; CDR3nt: TGTGCCAGCAGCGTCGGACAGGCAGATACGCAGTATTTT; d_gene: TRBD1; v_gene: TRBV9; j_gene: TRBJ2-3; abundance: NA
CDR3aa: CSVASGTEAFF; CDR3nt: TGCAGCGTTGCCAGCGGCACTGAAGCTTTCTTT; d_gene: NA; v_gene: TRBV29-1; j_gene: TRBJ1-1; abundance: NA
CDR3aa: CASSDYPWAGDTDTQYF; CDR3nt: TGCGCCAGCAGTGATTACCCTTGGGCGGGAGATACAGATACGCAGTATTTT; d_gene: TRBD2; v_gene: TRBV10-2; j_gene: TRBJ2-3; abundance: many
CDR3aa: CASSLVGPDTEAFF; CDR3nt: TGTGCCAGCAGCTTGGTCGGACCCGACACTGAAGCTTTCTTT; d_gene: NA; v_gene: TRBV5-6; j_gene: TRBJ1-1; abundance: NA
CDR3aa: CASSPLAGEVYEQYF; CDR3nt: TGTGCCAGCAGCCCTCTAGCGGGAGAAGTTTACGAGCAGTACTTC; d_gene: TRBD2; v_gene: TRBV28; j_gene: TRBJ2-7; abundance: NA
CDR3aa: CASSPPTQRGRGNEQFF; CDR3nt: TGTGCCAGCTCACCACCGACCCAGCGGGGTAGGGGGAATGAGCAGTTCTTC; d_gene: NA; v_gene: TRBV18; j_gene: TRBJ2-1; abundance: NA
CDR3aa: CASSTTKAGELFF; CDR3nt: TGTGCCAGCAGCACTACTAAGGCCGGGGAGCTGTTTTTT; d_gene: NA; v_gene: TRBV11-2; j_gene: TRBJ2-2; abundance: once
CDR3aa: CASSLVDPLAGAGANVLTF; CDR3nt: TGTGCCAGCAGCTTAGTGGACCCCCTAGCGGGAGCTGGGGCCAACGTCCTGACTTTC; d_gene: TRBD2; v_gene: TRBV11-2; j_gene: TRBJ2-6; abundance: NA
CDR3aa: CAWGTGAGYEQYF; CDR3nt: TGTGCCTGGGGGACAGGGGCGGGCTACGAGCAGTACTTC; d_gene: TRBD1; v_gene: TRBV30; j_gene: TRBJ2-7; abundance: NA
CDR3aa: CASTYEGQVANVLTF; CDR3nt: TGTGCCAGCACCTACGAGGGACAGGTGGCCAACGTCCTGACTTTC; d_gene: TRBD1; v_gene: TRBV28; j_gene: TRBJ2-6; abundance: NA
CDR3aa: CASSLALGADQPQHF; CDR3nt: TGTGCCAGCAGCTTAGCGCTAGGGGCGGATCAGCCCCAGCATTTT; d_gene: NA; v_gene: TRBV7-8; j_gene: TRBJ1-5; abundance: NA
CDR3aa: CASSQRLNQPQHF; CDR3nt: TGTGCCAGCAGTCAGCGTCTCAATCAGCCCCAGCATTTT; d_gene: NA; v_gene: TRBV28; j_gene: TRBJ1-5; abundance: NA
CDR3aa: CASSSQGDRALAKNIQYF; CDR3nt: TGTGCCAGCAGTTCCCAGGGCGACAGGGCATTAGCCAAAAACATTCAGTACTTC; d_gene: TRBD1; v_gene: TRBV6-9; j_gene: TRBJ2-4; abundance: few
CDR3aa: CSGGDTGEQYF; CDR3nt: TGCAGCGGCGGGGACACTGGGGAGCAGTACTTC; d_gene: NA; v_gene: TRBV29-1; j_gene: TRBJ2-7; abundance: NA
CDR3aa: CSVVQAGTDTQYF; CDR3nt: TGCAGCGTTGTCCAAGCTGGCACAGATACGCAGTATTTT; d_gene: NA; v_gene: TRBV29-1; j_gene: TRBJ2-3; abundance: NA
CDR3aa: CASSQEPGLRGVDEQYF; CDR3nt: TGCGCCAGCAGCCAAGAACCGGGACTCCGAGGGGTAGACGAGCAGTACTTC; d_gene: NA; v_gene: TRBV4-3; j_gene: TRBJ2-7; abundance: NA
CDR3aa: CASGTGAWNNEQFF; CDR3nt: TGTGCCAGCGGAACGGGAGCTTGGAACAATGAGCAGTTCTTC; d_gene: NA; v_gene: TRBV9; j_gene: TRBJ2-1; abundance: NA
CDR3aa: CSVERTEGDTQYF; CDR3nt: TGCAGCGTTGAAAGGACGGAGGGAGATACGCAGTATTTT; d_gene: NA; v_gene: TRBV29-1; j_gene: TRBJ2-3; abundance: NA
CDR3aa: CASSQRLQGDEKLFF; CDR3nt: TGCGCCAGCAGCCAAAGGCTACAGGGGGATGAAAAACTGTTTTTT; d_gene: TRBD1; v_gene: TRBV4-1; j_gene: TRBJ1-4; abundance: NA
CDR3aa: CASSRDNSGNTIYF; CDR3nt: TGTGCCAGCTCTCGGGACAACTCTGGAAACACCATATATTTT; d_gene: NA; v_gene: TRBV18; j_gene: TRBJ1-3; abundance: once
CDR3aa: CASSPPSTAGFTEAFF; CDR3nt: TGTGCCAGCTCACCACCGAGCACGGCAGGGTTCACTGAAGCTTTCTTT; d_gene: NA; v_gene: TRBV18; j_gene: TRBJ1-1; abundance: NA
CDR3aa: CASSLAVAGGTEAFF; CDR3nt: TGCGCCAGCAGCTTGGCGGTGGCAGGGGGCACTGAAGCTTTCTTT; d_gene: TRBD1; v_gene: TRBV5-1; j_gene: TRBJ1-1; abundance: NA
CDR3aa: CASSLGGNTDTQYF; CDR3nt: TGTGCCAGCAGCTTGGGGGGGAACACAGATACGCAGTATTTT; d_gene: NA; v_gene: TRBV5-8; j_gene: TRBJ2-3; abundance: NA
CDR3aa: CASSERALSAYNEQFF; CDR3nt: TGTGCCAGCAGTGAAAGGGCCTTGTCCGCATACAATGAGCAGTTCTTC; d_gene: NA; v_gene: TRBV2; j_gene: TRBJ2-1; abundance: NA
CDR3aa: CASGLASGAANEQFF; CDR3nt: TGTGCTAGTGGCTTGGCTAGCGGGGCCGCAAATGAGCAGTTCTTC; d_gene: TRBD2; v_gene: TRBV12-5; j_gene: TRBJ2-1; abundance: NA
CDR3aa: CASSPPSGQLSTDTQYF; CDR3nt: TGTGCCAGCTCACCACCGTCCGGACAACTTTCAACGGATACGCAGTATTTT; d_gene: NA; v_gene: TRBV18; j_gene: TRBJ2-3; abundance: NA
CDR3aa: CASSRRANTEAFF; CDR3nt: TGTGCCAGCAGCCGCAGAGCGAACACTGAAGCTTTCTTT; d_gene: NA; v_gene: TRBV9; j_gene: TRBJ1-1; abundance: few
CDR3aa: CASSRSGKEGYEQFF; CDR3nt: TGCGCCAGCAGCCGTAGCGGGAAAGAGGGGTATGAGCAGTTCTTC; d_gene: TRBD2; v_gene: TRBV5-1; j_gene: TRBJ2-1; abundance: NA
CDR3aa: CASSLGWASGKSTDTQYF; CDR3nt: TGTGCCAGCAGCTTAGGTTGGGCGAGCGGGAAGAGCACAGATACGCAGTATTTT; d_gene: TRBD2; v_gene: TRBV11-3; j_gene: TRBJ2-3; abundance: NA